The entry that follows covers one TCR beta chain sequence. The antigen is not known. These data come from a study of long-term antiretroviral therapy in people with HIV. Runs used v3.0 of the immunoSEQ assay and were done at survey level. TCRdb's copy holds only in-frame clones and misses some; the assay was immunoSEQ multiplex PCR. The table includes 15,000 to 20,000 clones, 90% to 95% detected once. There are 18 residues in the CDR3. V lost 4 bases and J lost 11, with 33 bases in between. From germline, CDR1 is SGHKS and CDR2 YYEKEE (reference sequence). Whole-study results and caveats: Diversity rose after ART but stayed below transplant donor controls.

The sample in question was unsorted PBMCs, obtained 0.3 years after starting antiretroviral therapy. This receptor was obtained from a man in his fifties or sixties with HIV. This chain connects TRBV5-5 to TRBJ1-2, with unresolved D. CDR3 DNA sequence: TGTGCCAGCAGCCTCACCCCGCCGGACGGATCTCGAATAAGTGGATACACCTTC. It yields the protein CASSLTPPDGSRISGYTF. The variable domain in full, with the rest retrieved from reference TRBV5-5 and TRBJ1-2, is DAGVTQSPTHLIKTRGQQVTLRCSPISGHKSVSWYQQVLGQGPQFIFQYYEKEERGRGNFPDRFSARQFPNYSSELNVNALLLGDSALYLCASSLTPPDGSRISGYTFGSGTRLTVV.